These T cell receptor beta chains were read from a single sample in a study of T cell changes during pregnancy in multiple sclerosis. Clones were read by immunoSEQ multiplex PCR, and TCRdb kept only the in-frame ones, dropping some. The table has 40,000 to 55,000 clones, under 95% seen once. The starting material was CD8+ T cells from peripheral blood mononuclear cells, obtained in the second trimester of pregnancy. The receptors were gathered from a female donor with multiple sclerosis, enrolled in a pregnancy study. CDR3s include the opening cysteine and the closing phenylalanine or tryptophan. D genes are given only for firm matches. Clone size is not always given. Where it is, it says once, few, many or a class for expanded clones.

-,TRBJ2-3,few,TRBV5-6,CASSSTDTQYF,TGTGCCAGCAGCTCTACAGATACGCAGTATTTT
TRBD1,TRBJ1-1,few,TRBV6-4,CASSRDSQYTEAFF,TGTGCCAGCAGCCGGGACAGCCAATACACTGAAGCTTTCTTT
TRBD2,TRBJ2-2,-,TRBV10-3,CAISWAPGLAYTGELFF,TGTGCCATCAGTTGGGCCCCGGGACTAGCTTACACCGGGGAGCTGTTTTTT
-,TRBJ2-3,-,TRBV30,CAWNPSGHLTDTQYF,TGTGCCTGGAACCCCTCGGGACACCTCACAGATACGCAGTATTTT
TRBD1,TRBJ1-2,-,TRBV9,CASSSWTGNNYGYTF,TGTGCCAGCAGCTCTTGGACAGGGAATAACTATGGCTACACCTTC
TRBD1,TRBJ1-1,few,TRBV4-2,CASSQDPGTGIMNTEAFF,TGTGCCAGCAGCCAAGATCCCGGGACAGGGATCATGAACACTGAAGCTTTCTTT
-,TRBJ2-7,-,TRBV15,CATSRSYLTEQYF,TGTGCCACCAGCAGATCATACCTAACCGAGCAGTACTTC
-,TRBJ2-1,-,TRBV29-1,CSVTTSYNEQFF,TGCAGCGTGACGACTAGCTACAATGAGCAGTTCTTC
TRBD2,TRBJ2-7,-,TRBV4-3,CASSQQLAGASYEQYF,TGCGCCAGCAGCCAACAACTAGCGGGGGCCTCCTACGAGCAGTACTTC
-,TRBJ1-2,-,TRBV27,CASSLGGSYGYTF,TGTGCCAGCAGTTTGGGGGGTAGCTATGGCTACACCTTC
-,TRBJ1-2,-,TRBV27,CASTAAAGPLLDGYTF,TGTGCCAGCACCGCCGCGGCAGGGCCTCTGTTGGATGGCTACACCTTC
TRBD1,TRBJ1-5,-,TRBV2,CASSETGANQPQHF,TGTGCCAGCAGTGAGACAGGGGCAAATCAGCCCCAGCATTTT
TRBD1,TRBJ1-1,-,TRBV9,CASTNVGTVPEAFF,TGTGCCAGCACCAATGTGGGGACAGTACCTGAAGCTTTCTTT
TRBD2,TRBJ2-3,-,TRBV27,CASRLAGGTDTQYF,TGTGCCAGCAGACTAGCGGGGGGCACAGATACGCAGTATTTT
-,TRBJ1-4,-,TRBV9,CASSVSVTGSNEKLFF,TGTGCCAGCAGCGTAAGCGTGACAGGTTCTAATGAAAAACTGTTTTTT
TRBD1,TRBJ1-4,-,TRBV27,CASGTGVSEKLFF,TGTGCCAGCGGAACAGGGGTGAGTGAAAAACTGTTTTTT
-,TRBJ1-1,-,TRBV9,CASSVAWGPDTEAFF,TGTGCCAGCAGCGTAGCATGGGGGCCGGACACTGAAGCTTTCTTT
-,TRBJ2-3,-,TRBV5-1,CASSLFETSTDTQYF,TGCGCCAGCAGCCTCTTCGAGACAAGCACAGATACGCAGTATTTT
-,TRBJ2-7,-,TRBV7-9,CASSLGSPFSNSYEQYF,TGTGCCAGCAGCTTAGGGTCCCCTTTTAGCAACTCCTACGAGCAGTACTTC
TRBD1,TRBJ1-2,-,TRBV4-3,CASSQVGQGDGYTF,TGCGCCAGCAGCCAAGTTGGGCAGGGGGATGGCTACACCTTC
-,TRBJ1-2,-,TRBV27,CASSINSKANYGYTF,TGTGCCAGCAGTATCAACAGTAAAGCTAACTATGGCTACACCTTC
TRBD2,TRBJ2-1,-,TRBV6-4,CASSEAGGLNEQFF,TGTGCCAGCAGTGAAGCGGGGGGGCTAAATGAGCAGTTCTTC